The clone carrying this T cell receptor (beta chain) was picked up many times. The antigen is not known. Transcripts of RNA were the source for amplifying TCR beta CDR3 regions. The workflow started with a first-round RT-PCR run with HTBI primers and then moved on to a second-round multiplex PCR. Using its own MiXCR run on the multiplex PCR reads, TCRdb lists one record per CDR3 protein. The table shows 400,000 to 450,000 distinct CDR3 sequences, with roughly 21% occurring only once. CDR3 length: 15 residues. Unmatched junction bases numbered 8, after V lost 4 bases and J lost 6 bases. Germline values: CDR1 SNHLY, CDR2 FYNNEI. These data belong to a study of Graves' ophthalmopathy and Graves' hyperthyroidism. Findings and limits, study-wide: Progression of ophthalmopathy was predicted by the model with less than 71% sensitivity and around 72% specificity.

Excluded: other autoimmune disease, uncontrolled infection, pregnancy or lactation. PBMCs were isolated by Ficoll-Paque density gradient centrifugation, using roughly 9.7 ml of fresh peripheral blood as the starting material. Sequencing was carried out using peripheral blood. V usage is TRBV2 and J usage is TRBJ2-2, with 7 bases lining up with TRBD1. The clonotype originates from a woman between 18 and 29 years old with stable Graves' hyperthyroidism. CDR3: CASSVGQVAPGELFF. CDR3 DNA sequence: TGTGCCAGCAGTGTCGGACAGGTCGCCCCCGGGGAGCTGTTTTTT.